This T cell receptor (beta chain) was sequenced for a study of somatic mutations in cytotoxic T cells in rheumatoid arthritis. Study in general: At nearly 100% purity, some V beta antibody-stained T-cell populations were flow-sorted, and these included V beta1+ cells that were sequenced for TCRB. Regarding the study as a whole: Any difference in CD8+ T-cell clonality between patients who had rheumatoid arthritis and healthy controls who were age-matched was not statistically significant. Of more than 60 patients, fewer than ten had a largest CD8+ clone that exceeded 20% of CD8+ cells.

To note about this clone: Its antigen is unknown.

The data were produced by immunoSEQ multiplex PCR, yet TCRdb's version contains in-frame clones alone and is incomplete. The top ten hold around 36% of the sample, which has about 8,600 clones, roughly 80% seen once. This CDR3 is built from 16 residues. CDR1 MRHNA and CDR2 SNTAGT come from the germline V gene. J was trimmed by 1 base and V by 2 bases; bases with no gene match: 0. The sequence derives from a woman aged 45-59 years in good health. Sequencing was carried out using CD8+ T cells sorted from blood. The genes are TRBV6-4 and TRBJ2-3; the match to TRBD2 covers 13 bases. The CDR3 DNA follows: TGTGCCAGCAGTGACGGGACTAGCGGGGGCACAGATACGCAGTATTTT. It is translated as CASSDGTSGGTDTQYF.